The clone carrying this T cell receptor (beta chain) is termed medium-sized. What it recognizes is unknown. V lost 7 bases and J lost 4, with 13 bases in between. CDR3 length: 13 amino acids. Germline values: CDR1 LNHDA, CDR2 SQIVND (reference sequence). This record belongs to a study of vaccination and CD4 T cells after COVID-19. Study details: Each individual in the study obtained two doses of BNT162b2 or mRNA-1273 vaccine. The stimulating agents, overlapping spike peptides, came from SARS-CoV-2, HCoV-NL63, HCoV-OC43 and HCoV-229E. Control cultures used a CEFX viral epitope pool, an HIV-1 Nef peptide pool, or no peptide.

Specified treatment: roughly 10-day PBMC culture with coronavirus spike peptide pools or control peptides (ViraFEST assay). Investigators obtained the unexposed donor's CD4+ T cells before the COVID-19 pandemic (2011-2018). Subject to cell availability, CD4+ T cells from unexposed donors were probed with SARS-CoV-2 S/N and four cold-coronavirus spikes. The Oncomine TCR Beta short-read assay generated sequence data from the DNA of cultured CD4+ T cells. It was cultured CD4+ T cells from which genomic DNA was extracted. In TCRdb, the PCR reads were re-called with MiXCR into one record per CDR3 protein. The sample contains around 10,000 distinct CDR3 sequences, under 35% of which appear only once.

V and J are TRBV19 and TRBJ1-2; D perhaps matches TRBD1 (6 bases). The sequenced sample was CD4+ T cells from blood, cultured in vitro. The sequence came from a human donor in good health. The CDR3 bases are TGTGCCAGTATCCGGGGGCAGGGCTATGGCTACACCTTC. Residues: CASIRGQGYGYTF.